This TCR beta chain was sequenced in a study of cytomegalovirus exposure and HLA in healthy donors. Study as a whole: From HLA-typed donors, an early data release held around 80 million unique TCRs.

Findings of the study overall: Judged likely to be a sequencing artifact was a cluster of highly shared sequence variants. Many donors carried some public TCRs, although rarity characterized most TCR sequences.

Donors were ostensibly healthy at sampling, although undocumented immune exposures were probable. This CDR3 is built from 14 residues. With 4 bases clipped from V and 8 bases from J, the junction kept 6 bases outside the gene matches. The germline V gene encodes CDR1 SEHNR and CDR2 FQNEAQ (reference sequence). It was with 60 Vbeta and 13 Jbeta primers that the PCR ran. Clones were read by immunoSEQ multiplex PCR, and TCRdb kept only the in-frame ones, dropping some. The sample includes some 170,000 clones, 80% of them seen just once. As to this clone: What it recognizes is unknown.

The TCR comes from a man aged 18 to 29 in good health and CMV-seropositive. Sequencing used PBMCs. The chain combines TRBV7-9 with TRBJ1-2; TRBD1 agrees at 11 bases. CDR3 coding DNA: TGTGCCAGCAGCTCGGACAGGGGGCTGGAGGGCTACACCTTC. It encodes CASSSDRGLEGYTF.